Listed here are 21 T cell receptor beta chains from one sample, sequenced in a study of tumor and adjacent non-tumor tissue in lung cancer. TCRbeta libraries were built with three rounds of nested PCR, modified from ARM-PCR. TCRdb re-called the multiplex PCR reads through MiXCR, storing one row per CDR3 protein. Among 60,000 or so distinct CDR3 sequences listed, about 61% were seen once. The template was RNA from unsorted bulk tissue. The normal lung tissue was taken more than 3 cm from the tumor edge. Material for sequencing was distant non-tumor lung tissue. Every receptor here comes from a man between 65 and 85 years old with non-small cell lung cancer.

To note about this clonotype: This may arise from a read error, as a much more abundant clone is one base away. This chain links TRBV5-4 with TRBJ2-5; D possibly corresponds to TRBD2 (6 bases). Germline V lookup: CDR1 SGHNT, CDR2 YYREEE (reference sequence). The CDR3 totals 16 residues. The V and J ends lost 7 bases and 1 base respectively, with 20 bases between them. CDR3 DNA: TGTGCCAGCGCAAGGGGCTCCGGGAGTCGCCAAGAGACCCAGTACTTC. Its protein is CASARGSGSRQETQYF.

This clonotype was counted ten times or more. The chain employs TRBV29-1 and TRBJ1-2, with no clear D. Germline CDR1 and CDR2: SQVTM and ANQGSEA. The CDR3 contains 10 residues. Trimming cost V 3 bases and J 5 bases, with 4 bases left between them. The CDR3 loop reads CSVEGYGYTF. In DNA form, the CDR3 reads TGCAGCGTTGAGGGGTATGGCTACACCTTC.

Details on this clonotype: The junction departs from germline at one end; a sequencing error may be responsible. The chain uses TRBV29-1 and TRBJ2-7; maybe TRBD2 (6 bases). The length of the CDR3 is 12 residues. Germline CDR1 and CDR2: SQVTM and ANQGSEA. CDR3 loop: CSVTGTYYELYF. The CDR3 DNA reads TGCAGCGTTACGGGGACTTACTACGAGCTGTACTTC.

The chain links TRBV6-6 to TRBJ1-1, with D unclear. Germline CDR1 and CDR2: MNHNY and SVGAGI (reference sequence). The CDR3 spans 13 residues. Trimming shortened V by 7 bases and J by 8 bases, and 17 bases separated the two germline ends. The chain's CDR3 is CASTVSPLPEAFF. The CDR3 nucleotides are TGTGCCAGCACCGTTAGTCCGCTTCCCGAAGCTTTCTTT.

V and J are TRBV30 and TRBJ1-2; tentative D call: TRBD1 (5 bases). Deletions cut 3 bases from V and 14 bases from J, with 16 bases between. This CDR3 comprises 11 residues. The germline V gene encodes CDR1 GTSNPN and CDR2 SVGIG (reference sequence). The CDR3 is CAWRARQPLTF. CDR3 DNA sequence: TGTGCCTGGAGGGCTAGACAGCCTCTAACCTTC.

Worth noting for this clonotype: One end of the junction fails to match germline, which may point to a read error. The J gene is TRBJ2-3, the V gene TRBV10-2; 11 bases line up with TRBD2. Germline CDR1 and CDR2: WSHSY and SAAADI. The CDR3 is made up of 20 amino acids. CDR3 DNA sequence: TGCGCCAGCAGTGAGAATCCTAGCGGGGGGAGCCAAGGGCGGGCAGATACTCAGTGTTTT. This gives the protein CASSENPSGGSQGRADTQCF.

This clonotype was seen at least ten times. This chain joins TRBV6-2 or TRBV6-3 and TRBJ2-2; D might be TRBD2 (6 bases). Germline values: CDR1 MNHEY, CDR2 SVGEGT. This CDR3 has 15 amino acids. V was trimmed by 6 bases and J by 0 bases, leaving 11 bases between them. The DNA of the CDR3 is TGTGCCAGCAGCCGCGCGGGGCCGAACACCGGGGAGCTGTTTTTT. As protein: CASSRAGPNTGELFF.

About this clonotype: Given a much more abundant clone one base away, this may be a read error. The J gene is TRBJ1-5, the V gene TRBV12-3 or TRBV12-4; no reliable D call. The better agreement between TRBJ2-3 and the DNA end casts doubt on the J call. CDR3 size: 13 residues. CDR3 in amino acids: CASSKQLSQPQYF. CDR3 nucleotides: TGTGCCAGCAGTAAACAGCTAAGTCAGCCCCAGTATTTT.

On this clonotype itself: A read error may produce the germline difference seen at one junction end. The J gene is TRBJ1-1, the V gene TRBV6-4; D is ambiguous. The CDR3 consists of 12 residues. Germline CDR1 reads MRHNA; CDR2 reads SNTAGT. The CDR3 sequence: CASTNNDGEAFF. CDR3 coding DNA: TGTGCTAGCACTAACAACGACGGGGAAGCTTTCTTT.

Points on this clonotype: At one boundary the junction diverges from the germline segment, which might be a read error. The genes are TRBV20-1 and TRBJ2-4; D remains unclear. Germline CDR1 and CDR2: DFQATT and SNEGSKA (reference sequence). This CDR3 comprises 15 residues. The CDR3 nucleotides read TGCAGTGCGACCTCCGGACCGATAGCCAAAATCATTCAGTGCTTC. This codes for CSATSGPIAKIIQCF.

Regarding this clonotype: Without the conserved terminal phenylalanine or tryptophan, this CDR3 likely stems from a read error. In DNA form, the CDR3 reads TGTGCCAGCAGTTCTACAGGGGTGGCGAACACTGAAGCTTTCTTA. Its protein product is CASSSTGVANTEAFL. The chain uses TRBV11-2 and TRBJ1-1, with TRBD1 matching over 7 bases. The CDR3 is made up of 15 amino acids. With 6 bases clipped from V and 1 base from J, the junction kept 8 bases outside the gene matches. Germline CDR1 reads SGHAT; CDR2 reads FQNNGV.

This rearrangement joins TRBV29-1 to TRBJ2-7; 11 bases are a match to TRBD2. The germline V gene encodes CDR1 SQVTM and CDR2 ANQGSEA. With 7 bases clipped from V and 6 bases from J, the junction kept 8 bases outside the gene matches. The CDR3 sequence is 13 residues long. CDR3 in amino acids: CSAKLAGGGEQYF. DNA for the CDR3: TGCAGCGCCAAGCTAGCGGGAGGAGGCGAGCAGTACTTC.

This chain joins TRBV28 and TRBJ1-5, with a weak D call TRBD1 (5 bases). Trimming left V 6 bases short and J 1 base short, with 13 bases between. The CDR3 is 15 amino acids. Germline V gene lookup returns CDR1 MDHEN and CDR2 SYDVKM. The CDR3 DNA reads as TGTGCCAGCAGGTACAGCGGGGGAAGCAATCAGCCCCAGCATTTT. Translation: CASRYSGGSNQPQHF.

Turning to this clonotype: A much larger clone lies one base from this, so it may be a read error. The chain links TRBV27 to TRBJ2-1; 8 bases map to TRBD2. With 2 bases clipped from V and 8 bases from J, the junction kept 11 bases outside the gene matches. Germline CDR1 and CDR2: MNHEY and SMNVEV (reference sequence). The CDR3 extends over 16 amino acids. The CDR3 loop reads CASSLMQRGHQDEQFF. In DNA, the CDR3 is TGTGCCAGCAGTTTAATGCAGCGGGGGCATCAAGATGAGCAGTTCTTC.

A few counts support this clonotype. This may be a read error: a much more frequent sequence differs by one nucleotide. The CDR3 bases are TGCGCCAGCAGCCAGCCCGATTGGCAGCCCCAGCATTTT. Protein sequence: CASSQPDWQPQHF. The chain links TRBV4-1 to TRBJ1-5; no definite D call. The CDR3 is 13 amino acids. CDR1 MGHRA and CDR2 YSYEKL come from the germline V gene. V was cut by 3 bases and J by 7 bases, with 10 bases left in between.

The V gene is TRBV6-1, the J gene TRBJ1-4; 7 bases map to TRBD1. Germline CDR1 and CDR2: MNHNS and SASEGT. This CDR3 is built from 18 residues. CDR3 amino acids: CSSRKSRDRQNANEKLFF. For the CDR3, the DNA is TGTAGCAGCAGGAAATCCCGGGACAGACAAAATGCCAATGAAAAACTGTTTTTT.

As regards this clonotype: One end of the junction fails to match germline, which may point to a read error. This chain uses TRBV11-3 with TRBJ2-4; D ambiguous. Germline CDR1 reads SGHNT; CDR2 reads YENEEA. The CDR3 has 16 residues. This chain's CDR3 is CTSSLNRGNSKNIQYF. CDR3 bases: TGTACCAGCAGCTTGAACAGAGGTAATTCCAAAAACATTCAGTATTTC.

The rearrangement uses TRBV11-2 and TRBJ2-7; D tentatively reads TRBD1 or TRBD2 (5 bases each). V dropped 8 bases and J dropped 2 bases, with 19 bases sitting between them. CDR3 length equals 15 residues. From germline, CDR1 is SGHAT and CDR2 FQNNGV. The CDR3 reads CASYQPGQGTYEQYF. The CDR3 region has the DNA TGTGCCAGCTACCAGCCGGGGCAAGGCACCTACGAGCAGTACTTC.

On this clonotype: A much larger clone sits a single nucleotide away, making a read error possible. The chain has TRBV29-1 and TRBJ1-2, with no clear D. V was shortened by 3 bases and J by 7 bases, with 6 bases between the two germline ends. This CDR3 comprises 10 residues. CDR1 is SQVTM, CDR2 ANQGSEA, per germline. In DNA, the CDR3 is TGCAGCGTTGAGGGGTGTGGCTACACCTTC. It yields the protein CSVEGCGYTF.

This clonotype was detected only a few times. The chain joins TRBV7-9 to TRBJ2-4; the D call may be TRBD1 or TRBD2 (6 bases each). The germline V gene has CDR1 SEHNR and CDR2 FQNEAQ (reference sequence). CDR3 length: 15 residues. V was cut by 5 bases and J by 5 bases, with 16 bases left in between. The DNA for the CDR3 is TGTGCCAGCAGCCGAGGGGGGAGAGGGGAAAACATTCAGTACTTC. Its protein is CASSRGGRGENIQYF.

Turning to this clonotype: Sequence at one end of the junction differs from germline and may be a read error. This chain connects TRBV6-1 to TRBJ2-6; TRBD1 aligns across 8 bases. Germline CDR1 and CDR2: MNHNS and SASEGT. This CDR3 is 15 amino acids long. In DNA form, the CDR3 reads TGTGCCAGGAGTCGACAGGGGACTGGGGCCAACGTCCCGACTTTC. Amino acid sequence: CARSRQGTGANVPTF.